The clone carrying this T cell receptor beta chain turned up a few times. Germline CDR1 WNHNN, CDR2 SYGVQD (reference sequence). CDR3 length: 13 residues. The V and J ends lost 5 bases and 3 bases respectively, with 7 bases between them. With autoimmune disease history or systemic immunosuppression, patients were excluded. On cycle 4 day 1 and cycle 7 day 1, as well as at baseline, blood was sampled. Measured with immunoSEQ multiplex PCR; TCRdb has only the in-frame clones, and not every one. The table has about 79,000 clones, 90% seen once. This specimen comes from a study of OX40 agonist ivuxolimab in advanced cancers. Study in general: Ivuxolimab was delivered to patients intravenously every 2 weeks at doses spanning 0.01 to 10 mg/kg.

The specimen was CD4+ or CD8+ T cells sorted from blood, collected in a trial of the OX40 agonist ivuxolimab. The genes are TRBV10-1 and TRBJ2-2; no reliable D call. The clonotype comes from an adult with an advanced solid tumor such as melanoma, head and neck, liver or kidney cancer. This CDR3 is CASSYEYTGELFF. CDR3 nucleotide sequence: TGCGCCAGCAGTTATGAGTACACCGGGGAGCTGTTTTTT.